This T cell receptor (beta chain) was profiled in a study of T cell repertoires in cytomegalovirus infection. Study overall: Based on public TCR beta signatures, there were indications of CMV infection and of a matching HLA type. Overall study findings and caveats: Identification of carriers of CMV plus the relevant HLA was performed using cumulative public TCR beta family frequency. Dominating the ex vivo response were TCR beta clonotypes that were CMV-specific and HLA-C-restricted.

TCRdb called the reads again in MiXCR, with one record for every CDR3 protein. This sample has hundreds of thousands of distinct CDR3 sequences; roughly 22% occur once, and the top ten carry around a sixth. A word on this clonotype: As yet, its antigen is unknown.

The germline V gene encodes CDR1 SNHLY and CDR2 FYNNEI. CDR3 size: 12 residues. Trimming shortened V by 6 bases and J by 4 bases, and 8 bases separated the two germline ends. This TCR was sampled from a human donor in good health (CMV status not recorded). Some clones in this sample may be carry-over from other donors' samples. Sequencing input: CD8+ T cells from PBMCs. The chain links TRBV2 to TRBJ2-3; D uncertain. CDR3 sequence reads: CASRPTADTQYF. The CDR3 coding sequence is TGTGCCAGCAGACCTACTGCAGATACGCAGTATTTT.